What follows are 4 T cell receptor beta chains derived from one specimen sequenced in a study of blood T cell repertoires in COVID-19. TCRdb keeps only in-frame clones here, not all; method: immunoSEQ multiplex PCR. Of almost 20,000 clones detected, about 85% appear once; the ten largest clones hold roughly 31%. Sequenced material: peripheral blood. These receptors all stem from a human donor with active COVID-19. The donor label of this sample is uncertain.

This clone was found once. The rearrangement links TRBV7-2 to TRBJ2-1, with D hard to call. The V end was cut by 2 bases, the J end by 6 bases, with 8 bases between. The CDR3 runs to 13 residues. CDR1 is SGHTA, CDR2 FQGNSA, per germline. The CDR3 protein is CASSLSRGNEQFF. Here the CDR3 DNA reads TGTGCCAGCAGCTTAAGCAGAGGCAATGAGCAGTTCTTC.

The chain couples TRBV5-5 to TRBJ2-5; 9 bases match TRBD1. V lost 7 bases, J lost 5 bases, and 9 bases stayed unmatched. Germline CDR1 is SGHKS and CDR2 is YYEKEE (reference sequence). The CDR3 is made up of 14 amino acids. CDR3 sequence (DNA): TGTGCCAGCCGAGAGACAGGGGGGGAGGAGACCCAGTACTTC. Its protein is CASRETGGEETQYF.

The chain employs TRBV3-1 (or the pseudogene TRBV3-2) and TRBJ2-7, with 12 nucleotides matching TRBD2. Germline lookup yields CDR1 LGHDT and CDR2 YNNKEL (reference sequence). Trimming at V came to 4 bases and at J to 7 bases, leaving 5 bases not matched to a gene. The CDR3 runs to 14 residues. The CDR3 DNA reads TGTGCCAGCAGCCCGACTAGCGGGAGCGGTGAGCAGTACTTC. This encodes CASSPTSGSGEQYF.

This chain joins TRBV6-6 and TRBJ1-4; D uncertain. Germline V gene data show CDR1 as MNHNY and CDR2 as SVGAGI (reference sequence). Trimming removed 7 bases at V and 0 bases at J, with 12 bases between. This CDR3 contains 15 residues. The CDR3 loop is CASKPVGATNEKLFF. The DNA of the CDR3 is TGTGCCAGCAAGCCGGTGGGAGCAACTAATGAAAAACTGTTTTTT.